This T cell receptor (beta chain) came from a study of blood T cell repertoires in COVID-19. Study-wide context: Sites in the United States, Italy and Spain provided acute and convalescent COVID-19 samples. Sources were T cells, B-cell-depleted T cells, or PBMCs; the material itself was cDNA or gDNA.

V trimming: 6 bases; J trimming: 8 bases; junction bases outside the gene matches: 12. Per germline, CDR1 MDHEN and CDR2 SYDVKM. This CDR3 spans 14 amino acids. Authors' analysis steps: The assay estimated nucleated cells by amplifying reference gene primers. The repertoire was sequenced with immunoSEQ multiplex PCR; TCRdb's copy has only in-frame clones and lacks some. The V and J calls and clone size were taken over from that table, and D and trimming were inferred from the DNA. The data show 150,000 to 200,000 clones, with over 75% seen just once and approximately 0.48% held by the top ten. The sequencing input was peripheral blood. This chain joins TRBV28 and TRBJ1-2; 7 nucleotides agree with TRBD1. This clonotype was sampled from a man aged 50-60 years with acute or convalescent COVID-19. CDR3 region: CASRNPTGARGYTF. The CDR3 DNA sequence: TGTGCCAGCAGGAACCCCACAGGGGCAAGAGGCTACACCTTC.